The rows below give T cell receptor beta chains drawn from one sample of a study of cytotoxic CD8 clonotypes in ibrutinib-treated CLL. TCRdb's table, derived via immunoSEQ multiplex PCR, lists solely in-frame clones and lacks some. Of 14,000 or so clones listed, roughly two thirds are singletons. The sequencing here drew on PBMCs, taken before ibrutinib treatment. Source of these receptors: a human donor with chronic lymphocytic leukemia. CDR3s include the opening cysteine and the closing phenylalanine or tryptophan. Each record gives: D gene, V gene, clone size, J gene, CDR3 protein, CDR3 DNA. D genes are given only for firm matches. The size of a clone is reported for some rows only, either as once, few or many, or as a class for expanded clones.

TRBD1	TRBV29-1	.	TRBJ2-7	CSFRDRDYEQYF	TGCAGCTTCCGGGACAGGGACTACGAGCAGTACTTC
.	TRBV5-1	.	TRBJ2-2	CASSLAGPGELFF	TGCGCCAGCAGCTTGGCTGGGCCCGGGGAGCTGTTTTTT
.	TRBV19	many	TRBJ1-2	CASSINKGEGDGYTF	TGTGCCAGTAGTATTAACAAGGGAGAAGGAGATGGCTACACCTTC
TRBD1	TRBV2	.	TRBJ1-1	CASSKDRGRVGTEAFF	TGTGCCAGCAGTAAGGACAGGGGCCGGGTGGGCACTGAAGCTTTCTTT
.	TRBV18	.	TRBJ2-1	CASSPGDEQFF	TGTGCCAGCTCACCCGGGGATGAGCAGTTCTTC
.	TRBV7-6	few	TRBJ1-1	CASSLVRGRGMNTEAFF	TGTGCCAGCAGCTTAGTTAGGGGCAGGGGTATGAACACTGAAGCTTTCTTT
.	TRBV7-6	.	TRBJ1-3	CASSLSRAGNTIYF	TGTGCCAGCAGCTTAAGCAGGGCTGGAAACACCATATATTTT
TRBD1	TRBV9	.	TRBJ2-3	CASSVRDSGSSAGRTDTQYF	TGTGCCAGCAGCGTTAGGGACAGCGGTTCCTCAGCCGGGCGCACAGATACGCAGTATTTT
TRBD1	TRBV19	.	TRBJ2-6	CASNTGQGAFSGANVLTF	TGTGCCAGTAATACCGGCCAGGGGGCATTCTCTGGGGCCAACGTCCTGACTTTC
TRBD2	TRBV14	.	TRBJ2-1	CASGLAMAFNEQFF	TGTGCCAGTGGACTAGCGATGGCATTCAATGAGCAGTTCTTC
TRBD1	TRBV7-9	.	TRBJ2-7	CASSRDRAAYEQYF	TGTGCCAGCAGCCGTGACAGGGCGGCCTACGAGCAGTACTTC
TRBD2	TRBV5-6	.	TRBJ2-1	CASSFFSGGTSYNEQFF	TGTGCCAGCAGCTTTTTTAGCGGGGGGACTTCCTACAATGAGCAGTTCTTC
TRBD2	TRBV23-1	few	TRBJ2-5	CARGLAGEETQYF	TGCGCCAGGGGACTAGCGGGGGAGGAGACCCAGTACTTC
.	TRBV30	.	TRBJ1-1	CAWNTPPGRPSNTEAFF	TGTGCCTGGAATACACCCCCGGGGCGCCCATCGAACACTGAAGCTTTCTTT
.	TRBV11-2	.	TRBJ2-7	CDSSWDVYEQYF	TGTGACAGCAGCTGGGACGTCTACGAGCAGTACTTC
.	TRBV9	.	TRBJ2-7	CASSVGGQGNYEQYF	TGTGCCAGCAGCGTAGGTGGGCAGGGCAACTACGAGCAGTACTTC
TRBD1	TRBV15	.	TRBJ1-2	CATSGGQGGLVNYGYTF	TGTGCCACCAGCGGGGGCCAGGGGGGATTAGTTAACTATGGCTACACCTTC
.	TRBV7-7	.	TRBJ2-7	CASSLGAYYEQYF	TGTGCTAGCAGCTTAGGGGCATACTACGAGCAGTACTTC
.	TRBV15	.	TRBJ2-1	CATSRDRVNYNEQFF	TGTGCCACCAGCAGAGACAGGGTTAACTACAATGAGCAGTTCTTC
.	TRBV4-1	.	TRBJ2-6	CASSRRITGANVLTF	TGCGCCAGCAGCCGCAGGATAACTGGGGCCAACGTCCTGACTTTC
.	TRBV9	.	TRBJ1-5	CASSVSQGLGQPQHF	TGTGCCAGCAGCGTATCACAGGGCTTAGGTCAGCCCCAGCATTTT
TRBD1	TRBV9	.	TRBJ1-1	CASSDSGTGNTEAFF	TGTGCCAGCAGCGACTCCGGGACAGGGAACACTGAAGCTTTCTTT
TRBD2	TRBV5-1	few	TRBJ2-5	CASSWATSGGAETQYF	TGCGCCAGCAGCTGGGCCACTAGCGGGGGGGCCGAGACCCAGTACTTC
.	TRBV18	.	TRBJ2-7	CASSPTRGRSYEQYF	TGTGCCAGCTCACCAACTCGGGGCCGCTCCTACGAGCAGTACTTC
TRBD2	TRBV19	.	TRBJ2-7	CASSTTSGRTIYSQYF	TGTGCCAGTAGTACGACTAGCGGGCGGACCATCTATTCGCAGTACTTC
TRBD2	TRBV7-9	.	TRBJ2-3	CAGASISGSTDTQYF	TGTGCCGGCGCTTCAATTAGCGGGAGCACAGATACGCAGTATTTT
TRBD2	TRBV2	.	TRBJ2-7	CASSEPGGSSYEQYF	TGTGCCAGCAGTGAACCGGGGGGAAGCTCCTACGAGCAGTACTTC
.	TRBV4-1	.	TRBJ1-1	CASSHEGVGNTEAFF	TGCGCCAGCAGCCATGAGGGCGTTGGGAACACTGAAGCTTTCTTT
.	TRBV10-3	.	TRBJ1-1	CAISEPRNPGTEAFF	TGTGCCATCAGTGAGCCGCGTAATCCAGGTACTGAAGCTTTCTTT
.	TRBV18	many	TRBJ1-5	CASSRDTESPQHF	TGTGCCAGCTCACGAGATACGGAGTCGCCCCAGCATTTT
.	TRBV4-1	.	TRBJ2-5	CASSQATEETQYF	TGCGCCAGCAGCCAGGCGACAGAAGAGACCCAGTACTTC
TRBD2	TRBV11-2	.	TRBJ2-5	CASSLVAGGQQETQYF	TGTGCCAGCAGCTTAGTAGCGGGGGGCCAACAAGAGACCCAGTACTTC
TRBD1	TRBV7-8	.	TRBJ1-6	CASSTGQGGSPLHF	TGTGCCAGCAGCACGGGACAGGGGGGTTCACCCCTCCACTTT
TRBD1	TRBV11-2	once	TRBJ2-4	CASSLDRDLGAKNIQYF	TGTGCCAGCAGCCTAGACAGGGATTTGGGTGCCAAAAACATTCAGTACTTC
.	TRBV2	.	TRBJ1-1	CASGRGAGVIAEAFF	TGTGCCAGTGGCAGAGGGGCAGGGGTTATAGCTGAAGCTTTCTTT
TRBD1	TRBV7-1	.	TRBJ1-2	CASSKLTGHGYTF	TGTGCCAGCAGCAAACTGACAGGGCACGGCTACACCTTC
.	TRBV14	.	TRBJ2-7	CASSPTVSYEQYF	TGTGCCAGCAGCCCCACAGTCTCCTACGAGCAGTACTTC
TRBD1	TRBV6-1	.	TRBJ1-1	CASRHRDRGITEAFF	TGTGCCAGCAGGCACCGGGACAGAGGGATCACTGAAGCTTTCTTT
.	TRBV2	.	TRBJ1-1	CASSDDRRNTEAFF	TGTGCCAGCAGTGACGACAGGAGGAACACTGAAGCTTTCTTT
TRBD1	TRBV15	.	TRBJ2-5	CATSRNTGGGETQYF	TGTGCCACCAGCAGAAATACAGGGGGCGGAGAGACCCAGTACTTC
.	TRBV7-6	.	TRBJ2-3	CASSPPSSSITVEYF	TGTGCCAGCAGCCCCCCCTCCTCGAGCATAACGGTGGAGTATTTT
.	TRBV5-4	few	TRBJ1-1	CASSLSGGGTEAFF	TGTGCCAGCAGCTTGTCTGGGGGTGGCACTGAAGCTTTCTTT
TRBD1	TRBV19	.	TRBJ2-7	CASDPGQGYEQYF	TGTGCCAGCGACCCGGGACAGGGCTACGAGCAGTACTTC